Presented here are 8 T cell receptor beta chains from one specimen sequenced in a study of blood T cell repertoires in COVID-19. Only in-frame clones appear in the TCRdb table, and some are missing; sequencing was by immunoSEQ multiplex PCR. This table holds 200,000 to 300,000 clones, more than 75% found once. Sample: peripheral blood. The receptors originated from a woman aged 40 to 49 who had recovered from COVID-19.

The DNA of the CDR3 is TGTGCCAGTTCGGACAGGGGGCACCATCAGCCCCAGCATTTT. Its protein product is CASSDRGHHQPQHF. The chain couples TRBV27 to TRBJ1-5, with TRBD1 identical over 11 bases. The CDR3 extends over 14 amino acids. Germline lookup yields CDR1 MNHEY and CDR2 SMNVEV (reference sequence). J lost 5 bases, V lost 9 bases, and 6 bases had no gene match.

The rearrangement uses TRBV5-4 and TRBJ2-7; TRBD1 agrees at 11 bases. Unmatched junction bases numbered 7, after V lost 2 bases and J lost 3 bases. The CDR3 contains 16 residues. Germline V gene lookup returns CDR1 SGHNT and CDR2 YYREEE (reference sequence). This chain's CDR3 is CASSFKLGTGGYEQYF. The CDR3 DNA follows: TGTGCCAGCAGCTTCAAACTCGGGACAGGGGGCTACGAGCAGTACTTC.

The V call is TRBV9, the J call TRBJ1-6; D gene uncertain. Deletions cut 0 bases from V and 8 bases from J, with 9 bases between. This CDR3 is built from 14 residues. Germline V CDR1 and CDR2: SGDLS, YYNGEE. This chain's CDR3 is CASSVEGVYSPLHF. For the CDR3, the DNA is TGTGCCAGCAGCGTAGAGGGAGTGTATTCACCCCTCCACTTT.

J is TRBJ2-2 and V is TRBV7-6; TRBD2 matches at 7 bases. CDR1 SGHVS and CDR2 FNYEAQ come from the germline V gene. The CDR3 length is 17 residues. The J segment lost 5 bases and the V segment lost 1 base, leaving 10 bases of the junction unmatched. CDR3 coding DNA: TGTGCCAGCAGCTTAGAGGCGAGCGGGGCGAGTACCGGGGAGCTGTTTTTT. The encoded protein is CASSLEASGASTGELFF.

V is TRBV27 and J is TRBJ1-4; TRBD1 is a possible D gene (6 bases). Deletions cut 4 bases from V and 8 bases from J, with 17 bases between. The CDR3 runs 15 residues. In germline, CDR1 is MNHEY, CDR2 SMNVEV (reference sequence). The CDR3 spells CASSSYRAGGEKLFF. The CDR3 DNA sequence: TGTGCCAGCAGTTCTTACAGGGCGGGTGGGGAAAAACTGTTTTTT.

The rearrangement uses TRBV2 and TRBJ2-5, with a tentative D call TRBD2 (6 bases). CDR1 and CDR2 from the germline V gene are SNHLY and FYNNEI. Trimming took off 4 bases at V and 5 bases at J, with 17 bases between the two ends. The CDR3 length is 15 residues. CDR3 sequence reads: CASSGLAGTGETQYF. The CDR3 DNA sequence: TGTGCCAGCAGTGGTCTAGCCGGGACTGGGGAGACCCAGTACTTC. The full variable domain, rest sourced from reference TRBV2 and TRBJ2-5, is EPEVTQTPSHQVTQMGQEVILRCVPISNHLYFYWYRQILGQKVEFLVSFYNNEISEKSEIFDDQFSVERPDGSNFTLKIRSTKLEDSAMYFCASSGLAGTGETQYFGPGTRLLVL.

The genes are TRBV6-2 or TRBV6-3 and TRBJ1-1; weak D call: TRBD1 (6 bases). The CDR3 loop spans 16 amino acids. Germline V gene data show CDR1 as MNHEY and CDR2 as SVGEGT. V was pared by 2 bases and J by 0 bases, with 13 bases between. The CDR3 nucleotides read TGTGCCAGCAGTTACGGGTACAGGGTTATGAACACTGAAGCTTTCTTT. Protein: CASSYGYRVMNTEAFF.

In its sample, this clone was seen once. This chain joins TRBV6-2 or TRBV6-3 and TRBJ2-3, with TRBD2 matching 7 bases. Germline assignment: CDR1 MNHEY and CDR2 SVGEGT. The CDR3 length is 15 residues. The V segment lost 6 bases and the J segment 0 bases; nucleotides outside the gene matches: 6. DNA of the CDR3: TGTGCCAGCAGCCCCCGGGGGGTTAGCACAGATACGCAGTATTTT. Translating it yields CASSPRGVSTDTQYF.